The rows below give T cell receptor beta chains drawn from one sample of a study of cytomegalovirus exposure and HLA in healthy donors. Produced via immunoSEQ multiplex PCR; TCRdb's table is partial and in-frame only. The sample consists of 100,000 to 140,000 clones, 55% to 85% of them appearing once. Sequenced input: PBMCs. The receptors originated from a man aged 25 to 45 in good health and CMV-seronegative. The CDR3 runs from the conserved cysteine through the conserved F or W. D genes are given only for firm matches. Clone size appears in some rows only: once, few, many, or a class for an expanded clone.

j_call: TRBJ1-6; d_call: TRBD1; v_call: TRBV5-6; clone_size: -; cdr3_aa: CASSTTDRVSYNSPLHF; cdr3_nt: TGTGCCAGCAGCACTACGGACAGGGTCTCCTATAATTCACCCCTCCACTTT
j_call: TRBJ2-2; d_call: -; v_call: TRBV29-1; clone_size: medium-sized; cdr3_aa: CSVEGGGRGGDPGELFF; cdr3_nt: TGCAGCGTTGAAGGGGGGGGCCGGGGAGGGGATCCCGGGGAGCTGTTTTTT
j_call: TRBJ1-4; d_call: TRBD1; v_call: TRBV7-8; clone_size: -; cdr3_aa: CASSDRVTNEKLFF; cdr3_nt: TGTGCCAGCAGCGACAGGGTTACTAATGAAAAACTGTTTTTT
j_call: TRBJ2-7; d_call: TRBD1; v_call: TRBV7-9; clone_size: -; cdr3_aa: CASSLQGAQDEQYF; cdr3_nt: TGTGCCAGCAGCCTACAGGGGGCGCAGGACGAGCAGTACTTC
j_call: TRBJ1-1; d_call: -; v_call: TRBV19; clone_size: -; cdr3_aa: CASSIGSVNTEAFF; cdr3_nt: TGTGCCAGTAGTATAGGATCAGTGAACACTGAAGCTTTCTTT
j_call: TRBJ2-2; d_call: -; v_call: TRBV4-2; clone_size: -; cdr3_aa: CASSQEGPRLANTGELFF; cdr3_nt: TGTGCCAGCAGCCAGGAGGGTCCACGGTTAGCGAACACCGGGGAGCTGTTTTTT
j_call: TRBJ1-2; d_call: -; v_call: TRBV5-1; clone_size: -; cdr3_aa: CASSLRSYGYTF; cdr3_nt: TGCGCCAGCAGCTTGCGGAGCTATGGCTACACCTTC
j_call: TRBJ2-1; d_call: -; v_call: TRBV5-1; clone_size: few; cdr3_aa: CASSLGLLNEQFF; cdr3_nt: TGCGCCAGCAGCTTAGGACTTCTCAATGAGCAGTTCTTC
j_call: TRBJ1-3; d_call: TRBD1; v_call: TRBV2; clone_size: -; cdr3_aa: CASRGLSSGTEQGNTIYF; cdr3_nt: TGTGCCAGCAGAGGCCTTTCATCCGGGACAGAACAAGGAAACACCATATATTTT
j_call: TRBJ2-2; d_call: TRBD2; v_call: TRBV2; clone_size: -; cdr3_aa: CASKVAGSTGELFF; cdr3_nt: TGTGCCAGCAAGGTAGCGGGGAGCACCGGGGAGCTGTTTTTT
j_call: TRBJ1-2; d_call: -; v_call: TRBV5-1; clone_size: -; cdr3_aa: CASSANSIGYGYTF; cdr3_nt: TGCGCCAGCAGCGCAAATAGTATCGGCTATGGCTACACCTTC
j_call: TRBJ2-1; d_call: TRBD2; v_call: TRBV7-3; clone_size: few; cdr3_aa: CASSLAGGPGNEQFF; cdr3_nt: TGTGCCAGCAGCTTAGCGGGGGGGCCGGGCAATGAGCAGTTCTTC
j_call: TRBJ2-3; d_call: TRBD2; v_call: TRBV9; clone_size: -; cdr3_aa: CASRLGTSGPDTQYF; cdr3_nt: TGTGCCAGCAGGTTAGGGACTAGCGGCCCAGATACGCAGTATTTT
j_call: TRBJ1-2; d_call: -; v_call: TRBV4-2; clone_size: -; cdr3_aa: CASSQDRRASNYGYTF; cdr3_nt: TGTGCCAGCAGCCAAGATAGGAGGGCCTCAAACTATGGCTACACCTTC
j_call: TRBJ1-1; d_call: -; v_call: TRBV30; clone_size: -; cdr3_aa: CAWISQTNTEAFF; cdr3_nt: TGTGCCTGGATATCACAGACAAACACTGAAGCTTTCTTT
j_call: TRBJ2-2; d_call: TRBD1; v_call: TRBV2; clone_size: -; cdr3_aa: CASSERGRLTGELFF; cdr3_nt: TGTGCCAGCAGTGAAAGGGGGCGCCTCACCGGGGAGCTGTTTTTT
j_call: TRBJ1-4; d_call: TRBD1; v_call: TRBV7-8; clone_size: -; cdr3_aa: CASTERDRDNEKLFF; cdr3_nt: TGTGCCAGCACCGAAAGGGACAGGGATAATGAAAAACTGTTTTTT
j_call: TRBJ2-7; d_call: TRBD1; v_call: TRBV5-1; clone_size: -; cdr3_aa: CASVPGQGGSEQYF; cdr3_nt: TGCGCCAGCGTTCCGGGACAGGGGGGAAGCGAGCAGTACTTC
j_call: TRBJ1-5; d_call: TRBD1; v_call: TRBV7-9; clone_size: -; cdr3_aa: CASSSDRGMPQHF; cdr3_nt: TGTGCCAGCAGCTCCGACAGGGGAATGCCCCAGCATTTT
j_call: TRBJ1-1; d_call: -; v_call: TRBV11-2; clone_size: -; cdr3_aa: CASSLDPGKRRSTEAFF; cdr3_nt: TGTGCCAGCAGCTTAGATCCCGGAAAACGGAGGAGTACTGAAGCTTTCTTT
j_call: TRBJ2-5; d_call: -; v_call: TRBV5-5; clone_size: -; cdr3_aa: CASSLRPGQETQYF; cdr3_nt: TGTGCCAGCAGCTTGCGGCCAGGACAAGAGACCCAGTACTTC
j_call: TRBJ2-4; d_call: -; v_call: TRBV10-1; clone_size: -; cdr3_aa: CAWGLARWNIQYF; cdr3_nt: TGCGCCTGGGGACTGGCTCGCTGGAACATTCAGTACTTC
j_call: TRBJ2-1; d_call: -; v_call: TRBV7-8; clone_size: -; cdr3_aa: CASSLANFQGNEQFF; cdr3_nt: TGTGCCAGCAGCTTAGCGAATTTCCAGGGCAATGAGCAGTTCTTC
j_call: TRBJ2-7; d_call: -; v_call: TRBV15; clone_size: -; cdr3_aa: CATSIDARGSYEQYF; cdr3_nt: TGTGCCACCAGCATCGATGCCCGCGGCTCCTACGAGCAGTACTTC
j_call: TRBJ2-1; d_call: TRBD2; v_call: TRBV9; clone_size: -; cdr3_aa: CASSSTGTSDFHEQFF; cdr3_nt: TGTGCCAGCAGCTCCACCGGGACTAGTGACTTCCATGAGCAGTTCTTC
j_call: TRBJ2-7; d_call: TRBD1; v_call: TRBV4-1; clone_size: -; cdr3_aa: CASSPTGDYEQYF; cdr3_nt: TGCGCCAGCAGCCCGACAGGGGACTACGAGCAGTACTTC
j_call: TRBJ2-1; d_call: TRBD1; v_call: TRBV29-1; clone_size: few; cdr3_aa: CSATYRGQYNEQFF; cdr3_nt: TGCAGCGCCACATACAGGGGGCAATACAATGAGCAGTTCTTC
j_call: TRBJ1-3; d_call: -; v_call: TRBV14; clone_size: once; cdr3_aa: CASSQDGNTIYF; cdr3_nt: TGTGCCAGCAGCCAAGACGGGAACACCATATATTTT
j_call: TRBJ2-7; d_call: TRBD2; v_call: TRBV4-2; clone_size: -; cdr3_aa: CASSQDLRELADYEQYF; cdr3_nt: TGTGCCAGCAGCCAAGACTTGCGGGAGCTAGCGGACTACGAGCAGTACTTC
j_call: TRBJ1-1; d_call: -; v_call: TRBV2; clone_size: once; cdr3_aa: CASKTGTQNTEAFF; cdr3_nt: TGTGCCAGCAAAACCGGGACACAGAACACTGAAGCTTTCTTT
j_call: TRBJ1-1; d_call: TRBD1; v_call: TRBV28; clone_size: -; cdr3_aa: CASSRTGVNTEAFF; cdr3_nt: TGTGCCAGCAGTAGAACAGGGGTGAACACTGAAGCTTTCTTT
j_call: TRBJ2-5; d_call: TRBD1; v_call: TRBV30; clone_size: -; cdr3_aa: CACTRGHGETQYF; cdr3_nt: TGTGCCTGCACCAGGGGGCACGGTGAGACCCAGTACTTC
j_call: TRBJ2-7; d_call: -; v_call: TRBV5-4; clone_size: -; cdr3_aa: CASSLGAGQNYEQYF; cdr3_nt: TGTGCCAGCAGCTTGGGAGCCGGACAGAACTACGAGCAGTACTTC
j_call: TRBJ2-7; d_call: -; v_call: TRBV12-5; clone_size: -; cdr3_aa: CASGLGSTVLGEQYF; cdr3_nt: TGTGCTAGTGGTTTGGGTTCGACAGTCCTGGGGGAGCAGTACTTC
j_call: TRBJ2-7; d_call: -; v_call: TRBV6-5; clone_size: few; cdr3_aa: CASSRTGKINEQYF; cdr3_nt: TGTGCCAGCAGTCGAACAGGGAAAATTAACGAGCAGTACTTC
j_call: TRBJ2-2; d_call: -; v_call: TRBV6-5; clone_size: -; cdr3_aa: CASSYGPELTGELFF; cdr3_nt: TGTGCCAGCAGTTACGGTCCCGAACTCACCGGGGAGCTGTTTTTT
j_call: TRBJ2-5; d_call: TRBD2; v_call: TRBV6-1; clone_size: -; cdr3_aa: CASSEAGFAGGGETQYF; cdr3_nt: TGTGCCAGCAGTGAAGCGGGTTTCGCGGGAGGAGGAGAGACCCAGTACTTC
j_call: TRBJ2-7; d_call: TRBD1; v_call: TRBV9; clone_size: -; cdr3_aa: CASSAGGEAFRYF; cdr3_nt: TGTGCCAGCAGCGCAGGGGGCGAAGCCTTTCGGTACTTC
j_call: TRBJ2-7; d_call: -; v_call: TRBV7-9; clone_size: -; cdr3_aa: CASSGGAGLGQYF; cdr3_nt: TGTGCCAGCAGTGGCGGAGCTGGCTTGGGGCAGTACTTC
j_call: TRBJ2-4; d_call: TRBD1; v_call: TRBV19; clone_size: -; cdr3_aa: CASSIAPGQGYKNIQYF; cdr3_nt: TGTGCCAGTAGTATAGCCCCGGGACAGGGGTACAAAAACATTCAGTACTTC
j_call: TRBJ1-1; d_call: TRBD1; v_call: TRBV4-1; clone_size: -; cdr3_aa: CASSQGTVTEAFF; cdr3_nt: TGCGCCAGCAGCCAGGGGACAGTGACTGAAGCTTTCTTT
j_call: TRBJ2-7; d_call: -; v_call: TRBV19; clone_size: few; cdr3_aa: CASSTRREPAYEQYF; cdr3_nt: TGTGCCAGTAGTACCCGCCGGGAGCCCGCCTACGAGCAGTACTTC